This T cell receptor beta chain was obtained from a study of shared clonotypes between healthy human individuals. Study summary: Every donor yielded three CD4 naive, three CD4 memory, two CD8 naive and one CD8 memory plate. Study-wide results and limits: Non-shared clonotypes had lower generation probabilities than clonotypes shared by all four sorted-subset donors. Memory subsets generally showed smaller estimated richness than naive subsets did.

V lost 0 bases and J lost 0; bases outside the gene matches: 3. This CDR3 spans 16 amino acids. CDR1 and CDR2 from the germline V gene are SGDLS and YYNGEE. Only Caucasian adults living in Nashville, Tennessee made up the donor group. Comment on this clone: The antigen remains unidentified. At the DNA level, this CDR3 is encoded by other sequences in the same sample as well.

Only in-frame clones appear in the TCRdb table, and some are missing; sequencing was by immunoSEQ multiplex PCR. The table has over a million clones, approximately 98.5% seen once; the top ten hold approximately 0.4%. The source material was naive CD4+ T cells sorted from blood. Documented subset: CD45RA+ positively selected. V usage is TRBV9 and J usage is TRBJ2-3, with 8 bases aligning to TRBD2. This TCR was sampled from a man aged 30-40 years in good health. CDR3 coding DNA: TGTGCCAGCAGCGTAGTGGCGGGAGGAAGCACAGATACGCAGTATTTT. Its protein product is CASSVVAGGSTDTQYF.